This passage covers 19 T cell receptor beta chains from one sample sequenced in a study of cytomegalovirus exposure and HLA in healthy donors. Generated by immunoSEQ multiplex PCR, the TCRdb table keeps only in-frame clones and is missing some. The table has approximately 230,000 clones, about 88% seen once. Sequencing input: PBMCs. All receptors derive from a man aged 18 to 29 in good health and CMV-seropositive.

CDR3 DNA sequence: TGTGCCAGCAGCTCAGATTACCGGGGCGAGCAGTACTTC. Its translation: CASSSDYRGEQYF. The genes are TRBV13 and TRBJ2-7; D may be TRBD2 (5 bases). CDR3 length: 13 amino acids. Germline V gene data show CDR1 as PRHDT and CDR2 as FYEKMQ (reference sequence). Trimming removed 4 bases at V and 6 bases at J, with 13 bases between.

A note on this clone: This sample also contains other DNA sequences that code for the same CDR3. The gene calls are TRBV6-5 and TRBJ2-7, with TRBD1 matching 8 bases. The V gene's germline CDR1 is MNHEY and CDR2 SVGAGI. V dropped 3 bases and J dropped 3; count of bases not matched to a gene: 1. The CDR3 consists of 13 residues. In nucleotides, the CDR3 is TGTGCCAGCAGTTATGACAGGGGCTACGAGCAGTACTTC. This codes for CASSYDRGYEQYF.

This chain uses TRBV5-1 with TRBJ2-3; 7 bases agree with TRBD2. Unmatched junction bases numbered 19, after V lost 0 bases and J lost 9 bases. This CDR3 comprises 18 residues. Germline lookup yields CDR1 SGHRS and CDR2 YFSETQ. CDR3 DNA sequence: TGCGCCAGCAGCTTGGGGGGAGGGTTGCGGGATACATCTACCACGCAGTATTTT. Translation gives CASSLGGGLRDTSTTQYF.

This rearrangement joins TRBV6-1 to TRBJ2-7; 10 positions agree with TRBD2. Germline trimming cut 2 bases from V and 9 bases from J; bases unmatched to any gene: 10. The CDR3 has 15 residues. The V gene's germline CDR1 is MNHNS and CDR2 SASEGT. The DNA for the CDR3 is TGTGCCAGCAGTGAATTTGCTAGCGGGAGAACCTTGCAGTACTTC. This encodes CASSEFASGRTLQYF.

This sequence joins TRBV5-4 and TRBJ2-7, with D unclear. This CDR3 is built from 14 residues. Germline CDR1 SGHNT, CDR2 YYREEE (reference sequence). V lost 3 bases and J 3 bases, leaving 13 bases between the germline ends. The CDR3 nucleotides read TGTGCCAGCAGCTACCGGAACCGCGACTACGAGCAGTACTTC. As protein: CASSYRNRDYEQYF.

The chain carries TRBV2 and TRBJ1-5; D may be TRBD1 (5 bases). The ends were cut back, 5 bases at V and 3 bases at J, with 14 bases in the middle. Germline CDR1 is SNHLY and CDR2 is FYNNEI. The CDR3 is 15 amino acids. The CDR3 region is CASSWDGNVNQPQHF. The CDR3 bases are TGTGCCAGCAGTTGGGACGGCAACGTCAATCAGCCCCAGCATTTT.

This clone showed up just a few times. The J gene is TRBJ1-2, the V gene TRBV29-1; unclear D gene. The ends were cut back, 5 bases at V and 5 bases at J, with 15 bases in the middle. This CDR3 contains 13 residues. The germline V gene encodes CDR1 SQVTM and CDR2 ANQGSEA. The CDR3 reads CSVPRRGEYGYTF. The CDR3 region has the DNA TGCAGCGTTCCGCGGCGGGGTGAATATGGCTACACCTTC.

The chain carries TRBV6-6 and TRBJ2-6; D gene unclear. V was clipped by 6 bases and J by 4 bases, with 13 bases between them. This CDR3 spans 15 amino acids. The germline V gene has CDR1 MNHNY and CDR2 SVGAGI (reference sequence). This chain's CDR3 is CASSPRLTGANVLTF. As DNA, the CDR3 is TGTGCCAGCAGCCCAAGGTTGACCGGGGCCAACGTCCTGACTTTC.

This chain links TRBV28 with TRBJ1-2; 8 positions match TRBD1. Germline V gene lookup returns CDR1 MDHEN and CDR2 SYDVKM. V shed 5 bases and J 6 bases; nucleotides not matched to a gene: 8. The CDR3 has 14 amino acids. CDR3 DNA: TGTGCCAGCAGTCTAACAGGGGGAGTGAATGGCTACACCTTC. Its translation is CASSLTGGVNGYTF.

The rearrangement uses TRBV27 and TRBJ1-2; 7 bases are a match to TRBD1. CDR3 length equals 13 residues. Germline V gives CDR1 MNHEY, CDR2 SMNVEV (reference sequence). Germline trimming cut 8 bases from V and 6 bases from J; bases unmatched to any gene: 9. The CDR3 DNA is TGTGCCAGCGGCTACAGGGGTTCTCATGGCTACACCTTC. It yields the protein CASGYRGSHGYTF.

V is TRBV6-6 and J is TRBJ1-1; TRBD1 might be the D (6 bases). CDR1 and CDR2 from the germline V gene are MNHNY and SVGAGI (reference sequence). The CDR3 totals 14 residues. Trimming took 2 bases from V and 1 from J, leaving 8 bases between them. The CDR3 sequence: CASSYRDKNTEAFF. As DNA, the CDR3 is TGTGCCAGCAGTTACCGGGACAAGAACACTGAAGCTTTCTTT.

The rearrangement joins TRBV5-1 to TRBJ1-1, with a tentative D call TRBD1 (6 bases). The CDR3 extends over 14 amino acids. The V gene's germline CDR1 is SGHRS and CDR2 YFSETQ. Trimming removed 4 bases from V and 2 bases from J, with 12 bases in between. CDR3 residues: CASSPNRDNTEAFF. CDR3 DNA: TGCGCCAGCAGCCCGAACAGGGATAACACTGAAGCTTTCTTT.

This chain joins TRBV5-1 and TRBJ1-5; unclear D gene. V dropped 5 bases and J dropped 3 bases, with 9 bases sitting between them. This CDR3 contains 13 residues. CDR1 and CDR2 from the germline V gene are SGHRS and YFSETQ. CDR3 coding DNA: TGCGCCAGCAGGACGGAAGTCAATCAGCCCCAGCATTTT. This encodes CASRTEVNQPQHF.

This chain links TRBV6-5 with TRBJ2-4; 8 bases line up with TRBD1. Germline V gives CDR1 MNHEY, CDR2 SVGAGI. The junction had 9 bases not matched to a gene; V was cut back by 6 bases and J by 11 bases. The CDR3 contains 13 residues. As DNA, the CDR3 is TGTGCCAGCAGAACAGGGGGGAGCCCCTTTCAGTACTTC. Protein: CASRTGGSPFQYF.

J is TRBJ2-4 and V is TRBV6-1; D is perhaps TRBD1 or TRBD2 (5 bases each). Looked up from germline, CDR1 is MNHNS and CDR2 is SASEGT. V dropped 7 bases and J dropped 4 bases, with 11 bases sitting between them. CDR3 length: 13 amino acids. CDR3 bases: TGTGCCAGCATGGCCTGGGGGAAAAACATTCAGTACTTC. This gives the protein CASMAWGKNIQYF.

The chain has TRBV5-1 and TRBJ2-4; the D gene is possibly TRBD1 (6 bases). The ends were cut back, 4 bases at V and 6 bases at J, with 11 bases in the middle. Per germline, CDR1 SGHRS and CDR2 YFSETQ. The CDR3 is 13 residues long. The CDR3 bases are TGCGCCAGCAGCGTCGGGACACCAAACATTCAGTACTTC. It codes for CASSVGTPNIQYF.

The chain recombines TRBV4-2 with TRBJ2-7; tentatively, D is TRBD2 (5 bases). CDR1 LGHNA and CDR2 YNFKEQ come from the germline V gene. V lost 0 bases and J 5 bases, leaving 14 bases between the germline ends. The CDR3 is 15 amino acids. The CDR3 reads CASSQDPGSLDEQYF. CDR3 nucleotides: TGTGCCAGCAGCCAAGATCCGGGGAGTTTGGACGAGCAGTACTTC.

The chain employs TRBV4-1 and TRBJ2-1; tentative D call: TRBD2 (5 bases). Germline lookup yields CDR1 MGHRA and CDR2 YSYEKL. This CDR3 region has 16 residues. Trimming cost V 1 base and J 7 bases, with 17 bases left between them. The CDR3: CASSQGAGRERNEQFF. Here the CDR3 DNA reads TGCGCCAGCAGCCAAGGGGCGGGTCGGGAAAGGAATGAGCAGTTCTTC.

The chain has TRBV5-1 and TRBJ2-2; 8 bases fit TRBD1. There are 14 residues in the CDR3. The V and J ends lost 4 bases and 5 bases, in that order; junction bases with no gene match: 4. Germline V gene data show CDR1 as SGHRS and CDR2 as YFSETQ. CDR3 in DNA: TGCGCCAGCAGCCCGGACAGGGTGACCGGGGAGCTGTTTTTT. Translation gives CASSPDRVTGELFF.